These 18 T cell receptor beta chains were sequenced from one sample in a study of cytomegalovirus exposure and HLA in healthy donors. Some clones are missing from TCRdb's copy, which holds only in-frame ones; the method was immunoSEQ multiplex PCR. The profile covers 90,000 to 130,000 clones, with approximately 85% appearing a single time and 3% taken by the ten largest. The specimen was PBMCs. The receptors stem from a woman aged 18 to 35 in good health and CMV-seronegative.

The chain carries TRBV6-1 and TRBJ2-6, with D tentatively TRBD1 (5 bases). Germline loops: CDR1 MNHNS, CDR2 SASEGT. This CDR3 contains 15 residues. Trimming pared 4 bases from V and 0 bases from J, leaving 7 bases between. CDR3 DNA sequence: TGTGCCAGCAGTGTGACAGTCTCTGGGGCCAACGTCCTGACTTTC. Protein sequence: CASSVTVSGANVLTF.

The chain is built from TRBV27 and TRBJ2-7, with 10 bases that match TRBD1. The CDR3 runs to 14 residues. The germline V gene encodes CDR1 MNHEY and CDR2 SMNVEV (reference sequence). The V and J ends lost 4 bases and 3 bases, in that order; junction bases with no gene match: 3. The CDR3 loop is CASSSRTGGYEQYF. DNA of the CDR3: TGTGCCAGCAGTTCTCGGACAGGGGGCTACGAGCAGTACTTC.

The J gene is TRBJ2-1, the V gene TRBV2; no definite D call. With 6 bases removed from V and 6 bases from J, the gap between germline ends came to 9 bases. Germline assignment: CDR1 SNHLY and CDR2 FYNNEI. There are 12 residues in the CDR3. Written as DNA, the CDR3 is TGTGCCAGCAGCGGTGTACGCAATGAGCAGTTCTTC. Amino acid sequence: CASSGVRNEQFF. Variable domain in full (rest from reference TRBV2 and TRBJ2-1): EPEVTQTPSHQVTQMGQEVILRCVPISNHLYFYWYRQILGQKVEFLVSFYNNEISEKSEIFDDQFSVERPDGSNFTLKIRSTKLEDSAMYFCASSGVRNEQFFGPGTRLTVL.

This clone was seen a handful of times. This chain joins TRBV4-2 and TRBJ1-2; 7 positions match TRBD1. J gave up 3 bases and V 4 bases, and 5 bases lay outside the gene matches. Germline CDR1 and CDR2: LGHNA and YNFKEQ. CDR3 length equals 14 residues. CDR3 region: CASSPTGLYYGYTF. CDR3 DNA sequence: TGTGCCAGCAGCCCGACAGGGTTATACTATGGCTACACCTTC.

This clone has a single count. The chain carries TRBV5-1 and TRBJ1-1, with D hard to call. V was clipped by 2 bases and J by 5 bases, with 13 bases between them. The CDR3 extends over 14 amino acids. Germline values: CDR1 SGHRS, CDR2 YFSETQ. CDR3 loop: CASSFEAERTEAFF. The CDR3 DNA sequence: TGCGCCAGCAGCTTCGAGGCTGAGAGGACTGAAGCTTTCTTT.

The genes are TRBV18 and TRBJ1-5; 9 bases align to TRBD1. Trimming cost V 3 bases and J 9 bases; bases outside gene matches: 15. The germline V gene encodes CDR1 KGHSH and CDR2 LQKENI. The CDR3 has 17 residues. The CDR3, as DNA: TGTGCCAGCTCACCTCAACAGGGGGCCAAAGGGGATCGGCCCCAGCATTTT. Protein product: CASSPQQGAKGDRPQHF.

This chain links TRBV7-2 with TRBJ1-5; TRBD1 might be the D (6 bases). Trimming removed 4 bases from V and 3 bases from J, with 10 bases in between. The CDR3 is 14 amino acids. Germline V gives CDR1 SGHTA, CDR2 FQGNSA. For the CDR3, the DNA is TGTGCCAGCAGCTCACAGGGAGACAATCAGCCCCAGCATTTT. It codes for CASSSQGDNQPQHF.

The V and J genes are TRBV6-6 and TRBJ2-2; 9 bases are shared with TRBD1. Looked up from germline, CDR1 is MNHNY and CDR2 is SVGAGI (reference sequence). The CDR3 has 16 amino acids. With V trimmed by 7 bases and J by 3 bases, 9 bases remained unmatched. The CDR3 DNA is TGTGCCAGCATCTACGGGGGGACAGGGTACACCGGGGAGCTGTTTTTT. Its protein product is CASIYGGTGYTGELFF.

The gene calls are TRBV9 and TRBJ1-2; D is undetermined. CDR1 and CDR2 (germline): SGDLS, YYNGEE. With 4 bases removed from V and 7 bases from J, the gap between germline ends came to 8 bases. The length of the CDR3 is 11 residues. CDR3 region: CASSQAGGYTF. CDR3 coding DNA: TGTGCCAGCAGCCAAGCGGGTGGCTACACCTTC.

The chain recombines TRBV29-1 with TRBJ1-4; D ambiguous. There are 13 residues in the CDR3. With 3 bases removed from V and 7 bases from J, the gap between germline ends came to 12 bases. Germline values: CDR1 SQVTM, CDR2 ANQGSEA. CDR3 bases: TGCAGCGTTGATTCAGGCATGCCTGAAAAACTGTTTTTT. It specifies CSVDSGMPEKLFF.

The rearrangement joins TRBV7-6 to TRBJ2-5, with D hard to call. The CDR3 has 14 amino acids. The V end lost 2 bases, the J end lost 2 bases, and 9 bases lay between the germline ends. Germline CDR1 SGHVS, CDR2 FNYEAQ. The CDR3 coding sequence is TGTGCCAGCAGCTTATTGAGTAGACAAGAGACCCAGTACTTC. Translating it yields CASSLLSRQETQYF.

This chain joins TRBV7-9 and TRBJ1-2; 7 nucleotides match TRBD1. CDR3 length: 15 amino acids. Trimming at V came to 4 bases and at J to 6 bases, leaving 11 bases not matched to a gene. Germline V gene lookup returns CDR1 SEHNR and CDR2 FQNEAQ (reference sequence). This chain's CDR3 is CASSSTDRALNGYTF. Written as DNA, the CDR3 is TGTGCCAGCAGCTCAACCGACAGGGCGTTAAATGGCTACACCTTC.

The chain recombines TRBV5-1 with TRBJ1-3; 9 bases align to TRBD1. Germline assignment: CDR1 SGHRS and CDR2 YFSETQ. Unmatched junction bases numbered 5, after V lost 0 bases and J lost 7 bases. This CDR3 contains 15 residues. CDR3 protein: CASSLVGTGRNTIYF. CDR3 coding DNA: TGCGCCAGCAGCTTGGTCGGGACAGGGCGGAACACCATATATTTT.

CDR3 in DNA: TGTGCCAGCAGCTTACCGACAGTTATAATCACTGAAGCTTTCTTT. Translation gives CASSLPTVIITEAFF. This chain connects TRBV28 to TRBJ1-1; perhaps TRBD1 as D (5 bases). Per germline, CDR1 MDHEN and CDR2 SYDVKM. This CDR3 region has 15 residues. With 6 bases removed from V and 4 bases from J, the gap between germline ends came to 18 bases.

The gene calls are TRBV21-1 and TRBJ1-2. TRBV21-1 is a known pseudogene. The CDR3 has 13 residues. The CDR3 DNA reads as TGTGCCAGCAGCAGGGGGGGCTCCTATGGCTACACCTTC. Translated, it gives CASSRGGSYGYTF.

The chain uses TRBV10-3 and TRBJ2-7; D gene unclear. The CDR3 length is 12 residues. Germline assignment: CDR1 ENHRY and CDR2 SYGVKD. V was trimmed by 2 bases and J by 6 bases, leaving 8 bases between them. CDR3 in DNA: TGTGCCATCAGTGAGGACAATTTCGAGCAGTACTTC. This translates into CAISEDNFEQYF.

The chain has TRBV6-6 and TRBJ2-1, with D possibly being TRBD2 (6 bases). Germline CDR1 reads MNHNY; CDR2 reads SVGAGI (reference sequence). V shed 4 bases and J shed 8 bases, with 21 bases lying between them. CDR3 length equals 16 residues. The chain's CDR3 is CASSSVLAHLEDEQFF. Written as DNA, the CDR3 is TGTGCCAGCAGTTCCGTACTAGCACACCTTGAGGATGAGCAGTTCTTC.

V gene TRBV2 combines with J gene TRBJ2-1; a weak D match, TRBD1 (5 bases). CDR1 SNHLY and CDR2 FYNNEI come from the germline V gene. This CDR3 contains 12 residues. Trimming left V 5 bases short and J 4 bases short, with 6 bases between. The CDR3 loop is CASSQGYNEQFF. For the CDR3, the DNA is TGTGCCAGCAGTCAGGGATACAATGAGCAGTTCTTC.